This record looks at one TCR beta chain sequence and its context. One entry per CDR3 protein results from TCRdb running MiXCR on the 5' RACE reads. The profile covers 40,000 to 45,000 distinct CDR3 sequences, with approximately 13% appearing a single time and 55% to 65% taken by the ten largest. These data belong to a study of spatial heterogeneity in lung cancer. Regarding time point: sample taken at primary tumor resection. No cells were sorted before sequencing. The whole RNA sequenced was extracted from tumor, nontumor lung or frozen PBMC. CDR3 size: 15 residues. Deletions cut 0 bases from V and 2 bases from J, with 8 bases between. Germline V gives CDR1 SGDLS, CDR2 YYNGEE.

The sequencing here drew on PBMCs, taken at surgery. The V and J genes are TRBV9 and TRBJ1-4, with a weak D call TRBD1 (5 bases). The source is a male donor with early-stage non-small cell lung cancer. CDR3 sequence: CASSVGGATNEKLFF. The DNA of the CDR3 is TGTGCCAGCAGCGTAGGAGGGGCCACTAATGAAAAACTGTTTTTT.